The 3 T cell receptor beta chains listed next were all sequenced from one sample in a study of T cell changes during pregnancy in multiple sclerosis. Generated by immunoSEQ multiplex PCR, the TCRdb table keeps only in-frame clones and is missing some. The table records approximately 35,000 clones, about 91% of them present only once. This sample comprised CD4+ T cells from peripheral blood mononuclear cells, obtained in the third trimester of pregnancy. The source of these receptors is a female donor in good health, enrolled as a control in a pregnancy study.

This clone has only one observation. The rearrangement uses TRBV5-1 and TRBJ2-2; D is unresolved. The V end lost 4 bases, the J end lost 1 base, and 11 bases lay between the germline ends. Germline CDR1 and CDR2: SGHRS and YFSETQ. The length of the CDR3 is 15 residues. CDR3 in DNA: TGCGCCAGCAGCGAACTTGTGCAGAACACCGGGGAGCTGTTTTTT. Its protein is CASSELVQNTGELFF.

DNA for the CDR3: TGCGCCAGCAGCTTGGGGGACAGGAAACAAGAGACCCAGTACTTC. It encodes CASSLGDRKQETQYF. The chain has TRBV5-1 and TRBJ2-5; 8 nucleotides agree with TRBD1. This CDR3 is 15 amino acids long. The germline gives CDR1 SGHRS, CDR2 YFSETQ. V was clipped by 0 bases and J by 2 bases; unmatched bases: 3.

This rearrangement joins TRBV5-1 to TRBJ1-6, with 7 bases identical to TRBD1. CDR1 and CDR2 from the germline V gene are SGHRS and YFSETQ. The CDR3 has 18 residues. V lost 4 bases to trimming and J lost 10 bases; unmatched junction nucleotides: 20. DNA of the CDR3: TGCGCCAGCAGCGCACAGGGGTACAATGATATCCCGCTATCACCCCTCCACTTT. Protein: CASSAQGYNDIPLSPLHF.